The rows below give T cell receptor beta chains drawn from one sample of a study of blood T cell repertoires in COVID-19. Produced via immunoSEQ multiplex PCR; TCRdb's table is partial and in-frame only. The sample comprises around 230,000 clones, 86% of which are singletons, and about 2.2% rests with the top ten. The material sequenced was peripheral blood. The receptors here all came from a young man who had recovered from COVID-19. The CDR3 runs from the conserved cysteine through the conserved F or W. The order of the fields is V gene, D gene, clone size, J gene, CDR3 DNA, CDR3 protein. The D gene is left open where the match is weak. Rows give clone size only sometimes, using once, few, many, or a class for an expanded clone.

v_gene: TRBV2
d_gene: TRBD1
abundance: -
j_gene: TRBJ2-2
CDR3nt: TGTGCCAGCAGTGGGCCCGACAGGGCTGAGGTGTTGGTCGGGGAGCTGTTTTTT
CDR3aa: CASSGPDRAEVLVGELFF

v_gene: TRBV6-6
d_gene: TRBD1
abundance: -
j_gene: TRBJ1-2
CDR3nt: TGTGCCAGCAGTCGGGAACAGGGGGTCTATGGCTACACCTTC
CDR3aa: CASSREQGVYGYTF

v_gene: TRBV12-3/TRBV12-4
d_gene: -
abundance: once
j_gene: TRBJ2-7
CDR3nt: TGTGCCAGCAAGTCACAGGGCCGTGACGAGCAGTACTTC
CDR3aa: CASKSQGRDEQYF

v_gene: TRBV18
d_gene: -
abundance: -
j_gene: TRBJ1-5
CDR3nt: TGTGCCAGCTCACCGAGGGATAGCAATCAGCCCCAGCATTTT
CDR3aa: CASSPRDSNQPQHF

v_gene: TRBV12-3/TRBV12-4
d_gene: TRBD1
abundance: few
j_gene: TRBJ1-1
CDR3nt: TGTGCCAGCAGTTCTCGGACAGGGCGAGCTTTCTTT
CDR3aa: CASSSRTGRAFF

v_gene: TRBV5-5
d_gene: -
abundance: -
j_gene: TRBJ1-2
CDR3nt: TGTGCCAGCAGCTTCGACTATGGCTACACCTTC
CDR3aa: CASSFDYGYTF

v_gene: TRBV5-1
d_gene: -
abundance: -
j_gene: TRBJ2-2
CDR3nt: TGCGCCAGCAGCTTGGAAGGGGGACTAATCGGGGAGCTGTTTTTT
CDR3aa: CASSLEGGLIGELFF

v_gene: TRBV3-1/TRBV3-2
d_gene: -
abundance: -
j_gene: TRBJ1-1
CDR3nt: TGTGCCAGCAGCCAAGATAGGCACAGGGTAGGAGCTTTCTTT
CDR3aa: CASSQDRHRVGAFF

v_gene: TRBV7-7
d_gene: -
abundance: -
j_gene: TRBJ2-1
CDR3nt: TGTGCCAGCAGCTCGGGACTTCACAATGAGCAGTTCTTC
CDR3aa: CASSSGLHNEQFF

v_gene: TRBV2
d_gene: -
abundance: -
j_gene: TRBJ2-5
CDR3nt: TGTGCCAGCAGTGACCCAGGACTTATTCAAGAGACCCAGTACTTC
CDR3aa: CASSDPGLIQETQYF